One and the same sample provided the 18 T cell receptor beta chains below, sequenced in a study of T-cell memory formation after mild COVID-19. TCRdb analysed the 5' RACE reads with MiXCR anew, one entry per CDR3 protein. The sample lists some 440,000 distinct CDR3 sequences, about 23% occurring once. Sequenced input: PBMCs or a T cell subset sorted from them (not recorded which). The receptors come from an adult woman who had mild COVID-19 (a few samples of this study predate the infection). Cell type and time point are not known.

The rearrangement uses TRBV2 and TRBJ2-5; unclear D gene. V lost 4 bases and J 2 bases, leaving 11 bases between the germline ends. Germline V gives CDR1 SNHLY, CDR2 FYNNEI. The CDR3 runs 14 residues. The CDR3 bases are TGTGCCAGCAGTGTAGCAAACCTACAAGAGACCCAGTACTTC. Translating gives CASSVANLQETQYF.

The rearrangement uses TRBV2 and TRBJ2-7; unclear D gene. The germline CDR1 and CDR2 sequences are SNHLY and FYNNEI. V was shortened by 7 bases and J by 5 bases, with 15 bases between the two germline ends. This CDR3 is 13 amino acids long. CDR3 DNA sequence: TGTGCCAGCACTCCCCCGCCGTGGGACGAGCAGTACTTC. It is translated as CASTPPPWDEQYF.

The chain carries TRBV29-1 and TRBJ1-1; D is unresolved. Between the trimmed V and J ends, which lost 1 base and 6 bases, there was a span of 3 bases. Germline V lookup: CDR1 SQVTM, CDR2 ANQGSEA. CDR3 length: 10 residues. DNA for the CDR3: TGCAGCGTTGAAGCGGCTGAAGCTTTCTTT. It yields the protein CSVEAAEAFF.

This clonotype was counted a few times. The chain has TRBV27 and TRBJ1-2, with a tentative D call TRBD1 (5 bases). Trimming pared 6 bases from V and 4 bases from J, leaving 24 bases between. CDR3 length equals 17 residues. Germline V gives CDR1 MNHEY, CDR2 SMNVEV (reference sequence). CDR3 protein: CASSHTGGANFLYGYTF. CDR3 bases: TGTGCCAGCAGCCATACCGGGGGAGCCAACTTTCTCTATGGCTACACCTTC.

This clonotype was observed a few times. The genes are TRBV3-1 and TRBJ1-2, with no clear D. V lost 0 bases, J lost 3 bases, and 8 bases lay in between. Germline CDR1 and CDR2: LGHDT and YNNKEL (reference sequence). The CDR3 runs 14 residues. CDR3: CASSQDRGYYGYTF. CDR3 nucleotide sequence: TGTGCCAGCAGCCAAGATCGAGGCTACTATGGCTACACCTTC. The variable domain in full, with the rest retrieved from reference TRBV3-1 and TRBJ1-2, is DTAVSQTPKYLVTQMGNDKSIKCEQNLGHDTMYWYKQDSKKFLKIMFSYNNKELIINETVPNRFSPKSPDKAHLNLHINSLELGDSAVYFCASSQDRGYYGYTFGSGTRLTVV.

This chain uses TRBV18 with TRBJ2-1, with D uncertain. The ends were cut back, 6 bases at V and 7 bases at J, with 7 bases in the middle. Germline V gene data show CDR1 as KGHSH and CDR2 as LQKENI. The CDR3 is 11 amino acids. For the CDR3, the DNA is TGTGCCAGCTCTCCGGCGAATGAGCAGTTCTTC. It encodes CASSPANEQFF.

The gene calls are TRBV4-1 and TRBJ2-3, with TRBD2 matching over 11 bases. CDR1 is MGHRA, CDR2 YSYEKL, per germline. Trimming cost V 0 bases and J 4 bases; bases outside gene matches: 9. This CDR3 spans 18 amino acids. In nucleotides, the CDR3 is TGCGCCAGCAGCCAAGATCCGTCTAGCGGGGGGAGGGCAGATACGCAGTATTTT. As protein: CASSQDPSSGGRADTQYF.

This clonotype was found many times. The DNA for the CDR3 is TGTGCCAGCTCACCAAGGTCTAGCGGGAATGAGCAGTTCTTC. This translates into CASSPRSSGNEQFF. The J gene is TRBJ2-1, the V gene TRBV18; 8 bases align to TRBD2. This CDR3 contains 14 residues. CDR1 and CDR2 from the germline V gene are KGHSH and LQKENI. Losses at the gene ends were 2 bases for V and 7 bases for J; bases not matched to a gene: 4. Together with reference TRBV18 and TRBJ2-1, the CDR3 gives the full variable domain: NAGVMQNPRHLVRRRGQEARLRCSPMKGHSHVYWYRQLPEEGLKFMVYLQKENIIDESGMPKERFSAEFPKEGPSILRIQQVVRGDSAAYFCASSPRSSGNEQFFGPGTRLTVL.

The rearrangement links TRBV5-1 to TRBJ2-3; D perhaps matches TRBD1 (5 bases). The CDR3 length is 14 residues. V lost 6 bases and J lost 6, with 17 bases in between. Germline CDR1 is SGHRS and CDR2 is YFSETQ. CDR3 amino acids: CASTSHQGFDTQYF. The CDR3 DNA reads TGCGCCAGCACCTCCCATCAGGGATTCGATACGCAGTATTTT.

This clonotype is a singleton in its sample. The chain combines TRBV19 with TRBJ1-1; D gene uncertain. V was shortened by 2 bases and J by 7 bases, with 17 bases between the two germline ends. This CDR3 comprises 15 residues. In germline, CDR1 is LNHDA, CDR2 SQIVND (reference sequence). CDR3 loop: CASSITPINPGEAFF. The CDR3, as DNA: TGTGCCAGTAGTATAACCCCTATAAATCCAGGTGAAGCTTTCTTT.

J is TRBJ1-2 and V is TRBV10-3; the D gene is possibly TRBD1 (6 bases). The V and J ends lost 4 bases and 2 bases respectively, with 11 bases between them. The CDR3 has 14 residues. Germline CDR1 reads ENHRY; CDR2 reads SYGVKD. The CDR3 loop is CAISGTGLNYGYTF. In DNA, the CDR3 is TGTGCCATCAGTGGTACAGGGCTAAACTATGGCTACACCTTC.

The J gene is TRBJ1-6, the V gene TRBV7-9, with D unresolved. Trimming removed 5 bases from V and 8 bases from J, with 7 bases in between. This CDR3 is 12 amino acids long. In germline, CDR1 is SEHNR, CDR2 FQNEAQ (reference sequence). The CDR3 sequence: CASSLPDSPLHF. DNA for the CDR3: TGTGCCAGCAGCCTGCCGGATTCACCCCTCCACTTT.

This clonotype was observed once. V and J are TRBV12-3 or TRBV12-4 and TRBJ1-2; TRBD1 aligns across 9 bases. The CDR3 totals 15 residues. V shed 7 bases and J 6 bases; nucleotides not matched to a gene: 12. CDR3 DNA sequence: TGTGCCAGCAATCTAGACTCGGACAGGGGCCATGGCTACACCTTC. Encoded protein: CASNLDSDRGHGYTF.

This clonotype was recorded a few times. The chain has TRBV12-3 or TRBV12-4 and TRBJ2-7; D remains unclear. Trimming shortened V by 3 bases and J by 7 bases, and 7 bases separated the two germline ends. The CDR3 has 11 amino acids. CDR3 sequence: CASSFMEEQYF. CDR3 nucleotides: TGTGCCAGCAGTTTCATGGAGGAGCAGTACTTC.

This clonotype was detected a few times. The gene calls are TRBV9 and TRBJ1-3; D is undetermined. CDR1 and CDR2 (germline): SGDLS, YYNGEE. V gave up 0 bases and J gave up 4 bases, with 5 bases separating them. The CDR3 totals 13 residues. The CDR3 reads CASSVGGGNTIYF. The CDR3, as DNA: TGTGCCAGCAGCGTAGGGGGAGGAAACACCATATATTTT.

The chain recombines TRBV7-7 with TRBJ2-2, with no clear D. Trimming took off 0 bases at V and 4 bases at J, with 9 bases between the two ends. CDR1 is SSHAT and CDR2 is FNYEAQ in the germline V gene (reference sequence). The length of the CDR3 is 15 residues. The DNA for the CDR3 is TGTGCCAGCAGCTTAGCCCAGTCGGCCACCGGGGAGCTGTTTTTT. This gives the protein CASSLAQSATGELFF.

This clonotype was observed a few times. DNA of the CDR3: TGTGCCACCAGCGGTCGGAGTTTGAACACTGAAGCTTTCTTT. It yields the protein CATSGRSLNTEAFF. The chain has TRBV15 and TRBJ1-1, with D uncertain. The CDR3 is made up of 14 amino acids. CDR1 and CDR2 from the germline V gene are LNHNV and YYDKDF (reference sequence). V lost 5 bases to trimming and J lost 0 bases, with 10 bases between them.

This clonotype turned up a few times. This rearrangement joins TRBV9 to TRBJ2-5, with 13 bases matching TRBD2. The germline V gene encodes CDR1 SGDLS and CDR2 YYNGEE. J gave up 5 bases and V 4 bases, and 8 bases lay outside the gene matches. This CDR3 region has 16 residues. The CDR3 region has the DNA TGTGCCAGCAGCAACGGACTAGCGGGAGTTTCTGAGACCCAGTACTTC. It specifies CASSNGLAGVSETQYF.